This T cell receptor (beta chain) was sequenced in a study of T cell clonality in common variable immunodeficiency. General observations from the study: CVID subjects showed higher TCRbeta clonality than healthy controls. In common variable immunodeficiency, TCR beta chains reportedly carried fewer deletions and N-nucleotide insertions.

This clone was recorded a few times. The antigen is not known. The read ends 3 residues shy of where the CDR3 ends; the end is completed using the germline J gene. The CDR3 covers 13 residues. The V gene's germline CDR1 is LNHDA and CDR2 SQIVND (reference sequence). Trimming removed 4 bases from V and 4 bases from J, with 10 bases in between. Aged about 9 to 64 years, CVID subjects averaged roughly 39 years old. Heparinized whole blood, 5 to 8 ml, came from each donor. Sequencing input was equivalent genomic DNA from CVID and controls. Clones were sequenced by immunoSEQ multiplex PCR, and TCRdb holds only the in-frame ones, with some missing. There are under 8,500 clones in the sample, none observed a single time.

Material for sequencing was peripheral blood mononuclear cells. This chain uses TRBV19 with TRBJ1-2; no clear D. The receptor's source is a human donor with common variable immunodeficiency. CDR3 sequence: CASSRVRGYGYTF. CDR3 bases read: TGTGCCAGTAGTAGGGTTCGGGGCTATGGC.